Each of the 11 T cell receptor beta chains below was sequenced from the same sample in a study of cytomegalovirus exposure and HLA in healthy donors. PCR primers comprised 60 Vbeta and 13 Jbeta primers. The method was immunoSEQ multiplex PCR; TCRdb's version includes in-frame clones alone and lacks a portion of them. The table includes 150,000 to 200,000 clones, 80% to 90% detected once. Sequenced input: PBMCs. The source is a woman under 30 in good health and CMV-seronegative.

The rearrangement links TRBV9 to TRBJ1-1; D call uncertain. V was shortened by 0 bases and J by 0 bases, with 6 bases between the two germline ends. The length of the CDR3 is 14 residues. CDR1 is SGDLS, CDR2 YYNGEE, per germline. As DNA, the CDR3 is TGTGCCAGCAGCGTAGAGGGAGTGAACACTGAAGCTTTCTTT. Encoded protein: CASSVEGVNTEAFF.

This clone was observed a handful of times. The V gene is TRBV2, the J gene TRBJ1-6; 7 bases match TRBD1. Germline CDR1 and CDR2: SNHLY and FYNNEI. The CDR3 covers 14 residues. The CDR3 is CAKSQGQHNSPLHF. The CDR3 nucleotides are TGTGCTAAAAGCCAGGGACAGCATAATTCACCCCTCCACTTT.

The chain employs TRBV7-8 and TRBJ2-7; no reliable D call. V shed 5 bases and J shed 3 bases, with 14 bases lying between them. CDR3 size: 14 residues. Germline V gene lookup returns CDR1 SGHVS and CDR2 FQNEAQ. CDR3 protein: CASSRGQNFYEQYF. In DNA form, the CDR3 reads TGTGCCAGCAGCAGAGGCCAGAATTTCTACGAGCAGTACTTC. The whole variable domain, filled in from reference TRBV7-8 and TRBJ2-7, reads GAGVSQSPRYKVAKRGQDVALRCDPISGHVSLFWYQQALGQGPEFLTYFQNEAQLDKSGLPSDRFFAERPEGSVSTLKIQRTQQEDSAVYLCASSRGQNFYEQYFGPGTRLTVT.

CDR3 sequence (DNA): TGTGCCAACTGCCAGGGGGCGATGGGGAATTCACCCCTCCACTTT. This codes for CANCQGAMGNSPLHF. V usage is TRBV6-5 and J usage is TRBJ1-6; 8 bases agree with TRBD1. This CDR3 spans 15 amino acids. The V and J ends lost 10 bases and 7 bases, in that order; junction bases with no gene match: 12. CDR1 and CDR2 (germline): MNHEY, SVGAGI.

The chain recombines TRBV6-1 with TRBJ1-1; no clear D. Per germline, CDR1 MNHNS and CDR2 SASEGT. This CDR3 region has 14 residues. Trimming cost V 7 bases and J 4 bases, with 16 bases left between them. CDR3 in DNA: TGTGCCAGCACCCTCGGGGAGGACGGCACTGAAGCTTTCTTT. Amino acids: CASTLGEDGTEAFF.

The CDR3 nucleotides read TGTGCCAGCAGCTGGGAGTGGGATAACACTGAAGCTTTCTTT. Its translation is CASSWEWDNTEAFF. The J gene is TRBJ1-1, the V gene TRBV5-5; D is unresolved. Germline CDR1 and CDR2: SGHKS and YYEKEE (reference sequence). The CDR3 runs to 14 residues. Deletions cut 3 bases from V and 2 bases from J, with 11 bases between.

The V and J genes are TRBV18 and TRBJ1-1; 8 nucleotides align to TRBD1. From germline, CDR1 is KGHSH and CDR2 LQKENI. CDR3 length: 15 amino acids. The J segment lost 0 bases and the V segment lost 4 bases, leaving 4 bases of the junction unmatched. The CDR3 is CASSLRTGLNTEAFF. The CDR3 DNA sequence: TGTGCCAGCTCACTTCGGACAGGGCTGAACACTGAAGCTTTCTTT.

The chain links TRBV5-1 to TRBJ2-1; 9 bases are a match to TRBD2. CDR1 is SGHRS and CDR2 is YFSETQ in the germline V gene. The CDR3 length is 15 residues. V trimming: 4 bases; J trimming: 7 bases; junction bases outside the gene matches: 9. Here the CDR3 reads CASSVPSGEGNEQFF. For the CDR3, the DNA is TGCGCCAGCAGCGTGCCTAGCGGGGAAGGGAATGAGCAGTTCTTC.

CDR3 loop: CASSFRLAGAGELFF. In nucleotides, the CDR3 is TGTGCCAGCAGCTTCCGACTAGCGGGGGCCGGGGAGCTGTTTTTT. This rearrangement joins TRBV7-8 to TRBJ2-2, with 12 bases identical to TRBD2. Per the germline V gene, CDR1 is SGHVS and CDR2 is FQNEAQ. V lost 3 bases to trimming and J lost 6 bases; unmatched junction nucleotides: 2. This CDR3 comprises 15 residues.

The chain recombines TRBV2 with TRBJ2-5; unclear D gene. The V end was cut by 4 bases, the J end by 7 bases, with 13 bases between. CDR1 is SNHLY, CDR2 FYNNEI, per germline. This CDR3 is built from 13 residues. CDR3 amino acids: CASSVSSEGTQYF. CDR3 DNA: TGTGCCAGCAGTGTGTCAAGCGAAGGGACCCAGTACTTC. The full variable domain, with the rest looked up from reference TRBV2 and TRBJ2-5, is EPEVTQTPSHQVTQMGQEVILRCVPISNHLYFYWYRQILGQKVEFLVSFYNNEISEKSEIFDDQFSVERPDGSNFTLKIRSTKLEDSAMYFCASSVSSEGTQYFGPGTRLLVL.

This chain joins TRBV5-1 and TRBJ2-7; 10 positions agree with TRBD2. This CDR3 has 13 residues. The ends lost 4 bases at V and 11 bases at J; junction bases unmatched: 9. CDR1 and CDR2 (germline): SGHRS, YFSETQ. CDR3 bases: TGCGCCAGCAGCGTGGGGACTAGCGTTGCGAAGTACTTC. It yields the protein CASSVGTSVAKYF.